The 27 T cell receptor beta chains given below trace back to one sample, sequenced in a study of read filtering for tumor transcriptome and immune sequencing. From roughly 390 ng of RNA, a library with molecular barcoded alpha/delta and beta/gamma adaptors was made. From the reads, TCRdb called clonotypes with MiXCR, one entry per CDR3 protein. Among 35,000 to 55,000 distinct CDR3 sequences, roughly 12% were seen once, and the ten largest hold 14% to 15%. The sequencing input was a population of CD138-negative cells sorted from bone marrow. These receptors all stem from a donor at least 40 years old with multiple myeloma.

This clonotype occurred many times. The chain carries TRBV5-1 and TRBJ2-5; the D call may be TRBD1 or TRBD2 (5 bases each). Germline assignment: CDR1 SGHRS and CDR2 YFSETQ. The CDR3 covers 16 residues. V lost 4 bases and J lost 0, with 16 bases in between. The CDR3 is CASSTRDGEYQETQYF. Here the CDR3 DNA reads TGCGCCAGCAGCACCCGGGACGGCGAGTACCAAGAGACCCAGTACTTC.

This clonotype has a count of ten or more. This chain links TRBV29-1 with TRBJ2-2; no clear D. The germline gives CDR1 SQVTM, CDR2 ANQGSEA. The CDR3 extends over 14 amino acids. V lost 4 bases to trimming and J lost 1 base, with 10 bases between them. The CDR3 sequence is CSVAPDLNTGELFF. The CDR3 coding sequence is TGCAGCGTTGCCCCTGACCTGAACACCGGGGAGCTGTTTTTT.

Concerning this clonotype: This may stem from a read error, because a much larger clone lies one nucleotide away. It is likely a read error, because the conserved phenylalanine at the end of the CDR3 is missing. The chain uses TRBV4-2 and TRBJ1-5, with TRBD1 matching over 10 bases. The ends lost 1 base at V and 6 bases at J; junction bases unmatched: 3. The CDR3 covers 15 residues. Germline V gene lookup returns CDR1 LGHNA and CDR2 YNFKEQ. This CDR3 reads CASSQVGQGPQPQHL. In nucleotides, the CDR3 is TGTGCCAGCAGCCAAGTGGGACAGGGGCCTCAGCCCCAGCATTTG.

This clonotype was counted ten times or more. A much bigger clone sits one base away, suggesting this may be a read error. The chain joins TRBV7-8 to TRBJ2-1, with 7 nucleotides matching TRBD2. CDR1 SGHVS and CDR2 FQNEAQ come from the germline V gene. The CDR3 loop spans 12 amino acids. The CDR3 DNA reads as TGTGCCAGCAGCCGACTAGCCAATGGGCAGTTCTTC. This sequence encodes CASSRLANGQFF.

Remarks on this clonotype: Just one base apart from a much larger clone, this may be a read error. The V and J genes are TRBV27 and TRBJ1-5, with D uncertain. Trimming took 8 bases from V and 2 from J, leaving 13 bases between them. Germline loops: CDR1 MNHEY, CDR2 SMNVEV (reference sequence). The length of the CDR3 is 14 residues. The CDR3 DNA reads as TGTGCCAGCGGACCCTTGTACGGCAATCAGCCCCAGCATTTT. Translation: CASGPLYGNQPQHF.

In the case of this clonotype: With a much larger clone just one base away, this may be a read error. This chain links TRBV4-2 with TRBJ1-5; the match to TRBD1 covers 10 bases. Trimming took 4 bases from V and 6 from J; bases not matched to a gene: 6. Germline CDR1 LGHNA, CDR2 YNFKEQ. The length of the CDR3 is 15 residues. CDR3 residues: CASSRVGQGPQPQHF. The CDR3 DNA follows: TGTGCCAGCAGCCGAGTGGGACAGGGGCCTCAGCCCCAGCATTTT.

In this sample, this clonotype turned up many times. The rearrangement uses TRBV4-3 and TRBJ2-5; 7 bases match TRBD1. After removal of 3 bases from V and 4 bases from J, the junction contained 2 bases not matched to a gene. The length of the CDR3 is 13 residues. The V gene's germline CDR1 is LGHNA and CDR2 YSLEER. The CDR3, as DNA: TGCGCCAGCAGCCAGACAGGGTTAGAGACCCAGTACTTC. This encodes CASSQTGLETQYF.

This clonotype was observed many times. The chain joins TRBV18 to TRBJ2-1; 9 bases map to TRBD1. The trim removed 4 bases at V and 1 base at J, leaving 8 bases unmatched. The CDR3 contains 17 residues. Germline V lookup: CDR1 KGHSH, CDR2 LQKENI. This CDR3 reads CASSLAGTGISYNEQFF. The CDR3 DNA is TGTGCCAGCTCACTGGCCGGGACAGGGATTTCCTACAATGAGCAGTTCTTC.

In this sample, this clonotype turned up many times. The rearrangement joins TRBV20-1 to TRBJ2-7; TRBD2 aligns across 11 bases. CDR1 and CDR2 (germline): DFQATT, SNEGSKA (reference sequence). V dropped 4 bases and J dropped 2; count of bases not matched to a gene: 22. CDR3 length: 20 amino acids. The CDR3 is CSAKEVGGTPGTSGTYEQYF. The DNA for the CDR3 is TGCAGTGCTAAGGAGGTAGGGGGTACACCCGGGACTAGCGGAACCTACGAGCAGTACTTC.

This clonotype was recorded at least ten times. The rearrangement uses TRBV20-1 and TRBJ2-2, with D hard to call. Germline V lookup: CDR1 DFQATT, CDR2 SNEGSKA (reference sequence). The CDR3 covers 14 residues. Trimming shortened V by 1 base and J by 1 base, and 7 bases separated the two germline ends. The DNA for the CDR3 is TGCAGTGCTAGAGGAAGGGTGAACACCGGGGAGCTGTTTTTT. Its translation is CSARGRVNTGELFF.

This clonotype was counted many times. V and J are TRBV4-1 and TRBJ2-3; D is unclear. The CDR3 contains 12 residues. V was cut by 0 bases and J by 3 bases, with 1 base left in between. The germline CDR1 and CDR2 sequences are MGHRA and YSYEKL. CDR3 DNA sequence: TGCGCCAGCAGCCAAGAGACAGATACGCAGTATTTT. This sequence encodes CASSQETDTQYF.

There are many counts of this clonotype. J is TRBJ1-1 and V is TRBV6-1; perhaps TRBD1 as D (5 bases). This CDR3 comprises 13 residues. Germline V CDR1 and CDR2: MNHNS, SASEGT. With 10 bases removed from V and 2 bases from J, the gap between germline ends came to 14 bases. In nucleotides, the CDR3 is TGTGCCACCCCAAAAACAGGAAACACTGAAGCTTTCTTT. Translated: CATPKTGNTEAFF.

This clonotype was recorded at least ten times. This chain links TRBV20-1 with TRBJ2-7; 7 bases align to TRBD1. From germline, CDR1 is DFQATT and CDR2 SNEGSKA (reference sequence). The ends lost 5 bases at V and 5 bases at J; junction bases unmatched: 9. The CDR3 covers 13 residues. CDR3 in DNA: TGCAGTGCTCTAAGGGGGCAGAGAAACGAGCAGTACTTC. It specifies CSALRGQRNEQYF.

This clonotype was counted ten times or more. The genes are TRBV7-9 and TRBJ2-7, with 7 bases lining up with TRBD2. Germline values: CDR1 SEHNR, CDR2 FQNEAQ (reference sequence). Trimming removed 4 bases from V and 3 bases from J; junction bases left unmatched: 9. The CDR3 sequence is 15 residues long. CDR3 sequence: CASSSGVAGNYEQYF. The DNA of the CDR3 is TGTGCCAGCAGCTCCGGGGTAGCGGGCAACTACGAGCAGTACTTC.

This clonotype was found many times. CDR3 residues: CASSLGGTGELFF. For the CDR3, the DNA is TGTGCCAGCAGCTTAGGGGGGACCGGGGAGCTGTTTTTT. This chain connects TRBV11-2 to TRBJ2-2, with D perhaps TRBD1 or TRBD2 (5 bases each). In germline, CDR1 is SGHAT, CDR2 FQNNGV. The CDR3 is 13 residues long. Trimming took 1 base from V and 5 from J, leaving 5 bases between them.

This clonotype has a count of ten or more. The genes are TRBV29-1 and TRBJ2-7; a possible D gene is TRBD2 (5 bases). Germline CDR1 is SQVTM and CDR2 is ANQGSEA. The germline V and J ends were trimmed by 5 bases and 0 bases, with 11 bases remaining between them. The CDR3 contains 13 residues. CDR3 bases: TGCAGCGTTCTTAAGCGGAACTCCTACGAGCAGTACTTC. This translates into CSVLKRNSYEQYF.

This clonotype has ten or more counts. V usage is TRBV3-1 and J usage is TRBJ2-7; D not certain. This CDR3 has 16 residues. The germline V gene has CDR1 LGHDT and CDR2 YNNKEL (reference sequence). With 1 base removed from V and 3 bases from J, the gap between germline ends came to 16 bases. CDR3 protein: CASSQGRPYLGYEQYF. The CDR3 DNA sequence: TGTGCCAGCAGCCAAGGCCGACCGTACTTAGGCTACGAGCAGTACTTC.

This clonotype has at least ten counts. This chain uses TRBV24-1 with TRBJ2-1; D not resolved. CDR3 size: 15 residues. V was trimmed by 5 bases and J by 0 bases, leaving 10 bases between them. Germline V CDR1 and CDR2: KGHDR, SFDVKD. The CDR3 nucleotides are TGTGCCACCAGTGGAACTTGGAGCTCCTACAATGAGCAGTTCTTC. This gives the protein CATSGTWSSYNEQFF.

This clonotype was counted ten times or more. This chain links TRBV12-3 or TRBV12-4 with TRBJ2-5; a weak D match, TRBD2 (5 bases). The CDR3 sequence is 15 residues long. Deletions cut 5 bases from V and 4 bases from J, with 17 bases between. CDR3 protein: CASSPPSGRGETQYF. The DNA for the CDR3 is TGTGCCAGCAGTCCACCTTCAGGCCGGGGAGAGACCCAGTACTTC.

This clonotype was counted many times. The chain links TRBV7-2 to TRBJ2-1, with 7 bases lining up with TRBD2. From germline, CDR1 is SGHTA and CDR2 FQGNSA. Trimming took 5 bases from V and 7 from J; bases not matched to a gene: 8. The CDR3 is 14 residues long. Written as DNA, the CDR3 is TGTGCCAGCAGCGCCAGACTAGCTCCTAATGAGCAGTTCTTC. Translated, it gives CASSARLAPNEQFF.

This clonotype was counted many times. The chain couples TRBV4-2 to TRBJ2-7; D may be TRBD1 (5 bases). Germline loops: CDR1 LGHNA, CDR2 YNFKEQ. V lost 1 base and J 6 bases, leaving 22 bases between the germline ends. The CDR3 consists of 17 residues. CDR3 protein: CASSQVVSQSQGSEQYF. The CDR3 region has the DNA TGTGCCAGCAGCCAAGTTGTTAGTCAGTCGCAGGGTTCCGAGCAGTACTTC.

At least ten counts were recorded for this clonotype. Written as DNA, the CDR3 is TGCAGTGCTAGTTCCCCCGAGGGAGATGAAAAACTGTTTTTT. Its translation is CSASSPEGDEKLFF. The chain carries TRBV20-1 and TRBJ1-4; no clear D. CDR1 DFQATT and CDR2 SNEGSKA come from the germline V gene (reference sequence). The CDR3 is made up of 14 amino acids. Trimming removed 3 bases at V and 6 bases at J, with 14 bases between.

This clonotype came up many times. V usage is TRBV7-9 and J usage is TRBJ2-7; 8 bases map to TRBD2. Germline CDR1 and CDR2: SEHNR and FQNEAQ (reference sequence). This CDR3 contains 14 residues. After removal of 1 base from V and 5 bases from J, the junction contained 4 bases not matched to a gene. CDR3 residues: CASSLGLAGHEQYF. The CDR3 DNA is TGTGCCAGCAGCTTAGGGCTAGCGGGCCACGAGCAGTACTTC.

About this clonotype itself: The CDR3 does not end in the conserved phenylalanine or tryptophan, so this is likely a read error. V usage is TRBV29-1 and J usage is TRBJ2-1; 8 bases map to TRBD2. V lost 6 bases to trimming and J lost 6 bases; unmatched junction nucleotides: 7. The CDR3 consists of 13 residues. Looked up from germline, CDR1 is SQVTM and CDR2 is ANQGSEA. In DNA, the CDR3 is TGCAGCGTCAAACGGGAGGGCCTCAATGAGCAGTTCTCT. Protein sequence: CSVKREGLNEQFS.

There are many counts of this clonotype. The chain uses TRBV20-1 and TRBJ2-7, with 11 bases identical to TRBD2. Germline values: CDR1 DFQATT, CDR2 SNEGSKA (reference sequence). The CDR3 consists of 14 residues. With 5 bases clipped from V and 3 bases from J, the junction kept 6 bases outside the gene matches. CDR3 DNA sequence: TGCAGTGCTCCTACTAGCGGGAGTGTCTACGAGCAGTACTTC. Its translation: CSAPTSGSVYEQYF.

This clonotype was observed at least ten times. The rearrangement joins TRBV18 to TRBJ2-5; D not resolved. Germline V gene data show CDR1 as KGHSH and CDR2 as LQKENI. V gave up 3 bases and J gave up 0 bases, with 5 bases separating them. There are 13 residues in the CDR3. The CDR3 spells CASSPPYQETQYF. The DNA for the CDR3 is TGTGCCAGCTCACCCCCGTACCAAGAGACCCAGTACTTC.

On this clonotype: A much more abundant neighbour one base away suggests this may be a read error. The CDR3 carries no conserved terminal phenylalanine or tryptophan, so it likely arises from a read error. The chain couples TRBV30 to TRBJ1-5; D unresolved. V lost 0 bases, J lost 8 bases, and 11 bases lay in between. Germline CDR1 GTSNPN, CDR2 SVGIG (reference sequence). The length of the CDR3 is 13 residues. CDR3 residues: CAWSVTGFEPQHL. In DNA form, the CDR3 reads TGTGCCTGGAGTGTAACGGGATTTGAGCCCCAGCATCTT.